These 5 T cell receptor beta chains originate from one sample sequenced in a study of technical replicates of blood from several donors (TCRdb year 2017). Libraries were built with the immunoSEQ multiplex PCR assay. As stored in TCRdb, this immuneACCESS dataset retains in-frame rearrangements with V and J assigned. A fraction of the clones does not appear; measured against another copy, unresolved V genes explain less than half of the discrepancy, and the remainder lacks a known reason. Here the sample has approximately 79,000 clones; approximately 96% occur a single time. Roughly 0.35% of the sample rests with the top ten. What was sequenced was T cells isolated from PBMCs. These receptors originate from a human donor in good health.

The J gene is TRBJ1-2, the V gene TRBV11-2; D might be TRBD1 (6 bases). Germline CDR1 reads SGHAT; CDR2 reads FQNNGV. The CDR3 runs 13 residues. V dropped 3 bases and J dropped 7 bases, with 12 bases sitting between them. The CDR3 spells CASSFEQGTGYTF. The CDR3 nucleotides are TGTGCCAGCAGCTTTGAGCAGGGGACTGGCTACACCTTC.

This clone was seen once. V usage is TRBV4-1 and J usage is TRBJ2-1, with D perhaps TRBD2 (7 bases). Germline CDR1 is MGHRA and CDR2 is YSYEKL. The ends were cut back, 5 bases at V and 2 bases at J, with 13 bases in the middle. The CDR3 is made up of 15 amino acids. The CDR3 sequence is CASSRGGPTYNEQFF. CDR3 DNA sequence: TGCGCCAGCAGCAGGGGGGGCCCAACCTACAATGAGCAGTTCTTC.

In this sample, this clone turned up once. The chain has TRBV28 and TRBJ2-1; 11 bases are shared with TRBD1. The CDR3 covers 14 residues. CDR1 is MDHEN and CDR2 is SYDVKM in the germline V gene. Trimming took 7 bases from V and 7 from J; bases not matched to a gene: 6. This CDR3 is CASTWDRGGNEQFF. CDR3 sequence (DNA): TGTGCCAGCACCTGGGACAGGGGGGGTAATGAGCAGTTCTTC.

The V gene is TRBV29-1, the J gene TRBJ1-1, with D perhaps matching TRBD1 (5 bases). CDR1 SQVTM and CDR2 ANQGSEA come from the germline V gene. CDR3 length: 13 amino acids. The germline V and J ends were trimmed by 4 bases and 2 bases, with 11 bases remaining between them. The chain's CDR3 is CSVAPRVNTEAFF. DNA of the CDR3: TGCAGCGTTGCCCCCAGGGTTAACACTGAAGCTTTCTTT.

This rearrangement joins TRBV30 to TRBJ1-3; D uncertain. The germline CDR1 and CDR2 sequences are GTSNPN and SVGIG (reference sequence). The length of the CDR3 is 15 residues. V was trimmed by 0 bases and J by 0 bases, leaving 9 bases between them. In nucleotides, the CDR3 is TGTGCCTGGAGTGTTCCCTCTTACTCTGGAAACACCATATATTTT. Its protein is CAWSVPSYSGNTIYF.